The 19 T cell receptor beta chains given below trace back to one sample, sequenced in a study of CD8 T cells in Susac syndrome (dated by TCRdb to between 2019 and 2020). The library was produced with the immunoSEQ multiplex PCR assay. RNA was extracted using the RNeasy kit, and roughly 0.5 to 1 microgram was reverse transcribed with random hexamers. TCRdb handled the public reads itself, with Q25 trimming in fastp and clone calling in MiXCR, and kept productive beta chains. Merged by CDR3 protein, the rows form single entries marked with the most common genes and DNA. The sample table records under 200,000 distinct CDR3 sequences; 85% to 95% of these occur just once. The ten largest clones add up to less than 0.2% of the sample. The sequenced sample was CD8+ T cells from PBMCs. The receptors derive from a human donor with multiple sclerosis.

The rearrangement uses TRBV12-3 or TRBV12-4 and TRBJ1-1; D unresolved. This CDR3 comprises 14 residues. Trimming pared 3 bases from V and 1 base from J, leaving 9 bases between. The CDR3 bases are TGTGCCAGCAGTTTGGGTGGTGGGAACACTGAAGCTTTCTTT. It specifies CASSLGGGNTEAFF.

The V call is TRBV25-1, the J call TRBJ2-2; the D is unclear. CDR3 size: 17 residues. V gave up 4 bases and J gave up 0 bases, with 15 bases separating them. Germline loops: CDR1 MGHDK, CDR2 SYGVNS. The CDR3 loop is CASSVRLWGSNTGELFF. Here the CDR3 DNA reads TGTGCCAGCAGTGTAAGACTTTGGGGATCGAACACCGGGGAGCTGTTTTTT.

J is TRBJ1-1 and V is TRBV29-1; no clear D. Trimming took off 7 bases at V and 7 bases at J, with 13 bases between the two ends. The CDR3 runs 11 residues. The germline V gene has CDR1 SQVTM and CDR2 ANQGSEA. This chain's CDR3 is CSGQHRLEAFF. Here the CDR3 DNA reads TGCAGCGGCCAACACAGACTTGAAGCTTTCTTT.

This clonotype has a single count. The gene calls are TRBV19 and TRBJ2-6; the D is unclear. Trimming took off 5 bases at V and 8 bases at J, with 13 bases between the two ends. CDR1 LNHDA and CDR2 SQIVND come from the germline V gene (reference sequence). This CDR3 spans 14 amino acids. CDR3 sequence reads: CASSVQVITNVLTF. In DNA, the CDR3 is TGTGCCAGTAGTGTTCAAGTTATAACCAACGTCCTGACTTTC.

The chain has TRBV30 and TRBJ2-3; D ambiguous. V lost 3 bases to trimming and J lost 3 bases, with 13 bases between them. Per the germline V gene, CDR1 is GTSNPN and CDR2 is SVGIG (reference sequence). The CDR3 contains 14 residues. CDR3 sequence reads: CAWSVHLSTDTQYF. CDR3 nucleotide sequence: TGTGCCTGGAGCGTTCATCTGAGTACAGATACGCAGTATTTT.

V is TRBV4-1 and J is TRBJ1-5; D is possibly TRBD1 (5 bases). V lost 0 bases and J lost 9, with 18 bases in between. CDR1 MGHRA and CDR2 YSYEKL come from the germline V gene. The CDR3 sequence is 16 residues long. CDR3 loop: CASSQERAAGGAPQHF. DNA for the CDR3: TGCGCCAGCAGCCAAGAGAGAGCGGCGGGGGGTGCGCCCCAGCATTTT.

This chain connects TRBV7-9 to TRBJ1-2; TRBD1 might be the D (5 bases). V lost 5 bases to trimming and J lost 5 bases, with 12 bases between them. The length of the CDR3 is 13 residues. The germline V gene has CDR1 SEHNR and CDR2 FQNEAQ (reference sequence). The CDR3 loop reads CASSRGTAYGYTF. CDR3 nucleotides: TGTGCCAGCAGCCGAGGGACTGCTTATGGCTACACCTTC.

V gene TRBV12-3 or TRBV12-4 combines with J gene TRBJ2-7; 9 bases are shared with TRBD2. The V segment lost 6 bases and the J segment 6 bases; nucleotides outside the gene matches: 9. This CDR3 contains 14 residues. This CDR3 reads CASSPTSGHREQYF. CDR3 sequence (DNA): TGTGCCAGCAGCCCGACTAGCGGCCACCGCGAGCAGTACTTC.

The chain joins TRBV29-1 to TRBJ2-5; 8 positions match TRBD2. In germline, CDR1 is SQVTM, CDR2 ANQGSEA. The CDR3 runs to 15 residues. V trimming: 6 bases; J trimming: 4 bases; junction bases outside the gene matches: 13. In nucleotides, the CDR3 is TGCAGCGTCGACAATATGCGGGAGGTAGGAGAGACCCAGTACTTC. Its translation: CSVDNMREVGETQYF.

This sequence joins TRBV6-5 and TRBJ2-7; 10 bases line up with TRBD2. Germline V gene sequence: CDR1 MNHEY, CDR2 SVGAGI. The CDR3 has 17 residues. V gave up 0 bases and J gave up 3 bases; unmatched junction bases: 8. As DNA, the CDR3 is TGTGCCAGCAGTTACTCGTCTCCAGCGGGGGGGTACTACGAGCAGTACTTC. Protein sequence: CASSYSSPAGGYYEQYF.

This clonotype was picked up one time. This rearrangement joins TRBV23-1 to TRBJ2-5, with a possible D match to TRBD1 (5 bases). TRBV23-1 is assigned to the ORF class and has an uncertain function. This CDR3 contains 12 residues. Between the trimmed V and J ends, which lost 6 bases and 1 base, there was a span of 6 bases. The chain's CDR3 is CASRDTQETQYF. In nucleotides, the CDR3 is TGCGCCAGCAGGGACACCCAAGAGACCCAGTACTTC.

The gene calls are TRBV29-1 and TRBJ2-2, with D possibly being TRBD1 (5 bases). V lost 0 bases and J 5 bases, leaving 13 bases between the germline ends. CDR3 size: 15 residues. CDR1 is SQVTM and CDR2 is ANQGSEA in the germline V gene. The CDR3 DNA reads TGCAGCGTTGAAGATTTCACAGCAGGGACCGGGGAGCTGTTTTTT. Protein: CSVEDFTAGTGELFF.

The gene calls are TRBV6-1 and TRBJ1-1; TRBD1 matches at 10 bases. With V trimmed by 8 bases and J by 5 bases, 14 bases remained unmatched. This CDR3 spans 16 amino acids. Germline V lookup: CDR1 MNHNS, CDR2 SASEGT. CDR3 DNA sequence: TGTGCCAGCCTAAAGGTGACAGGGGGCGCTGGGACTGAAGCTTTCTTT. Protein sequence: CASLKVTGGAGTEAFF.

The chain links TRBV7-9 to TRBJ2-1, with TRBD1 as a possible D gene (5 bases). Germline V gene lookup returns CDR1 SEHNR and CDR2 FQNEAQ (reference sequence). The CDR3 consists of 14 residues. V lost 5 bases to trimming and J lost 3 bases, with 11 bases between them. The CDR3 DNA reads TGTGCCAGCAGCCAGGGATCAAGCTACAATGAGCAGTTCTTC. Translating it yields CASSQGSSYNEQFF. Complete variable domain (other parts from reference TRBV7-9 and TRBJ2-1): DTGVSQNPRHKITKRGQNVTFRCDPISEHNRLYWYRQTLGQGPEFLTYFQNEAQLEKSRLLSDRFSAERPKGSFSTLEIQRTEQGDSAMYLCASSQGSSYNEQFFGPGTRLTVL.

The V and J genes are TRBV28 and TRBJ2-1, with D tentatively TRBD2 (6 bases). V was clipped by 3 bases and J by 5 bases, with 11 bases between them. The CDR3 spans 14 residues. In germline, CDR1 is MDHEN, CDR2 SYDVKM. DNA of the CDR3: TGTGCCAGCAGTTTCCCGGGCGGGAACAATGAGCAGTTCTTC. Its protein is CASSFPGGNNEQFF. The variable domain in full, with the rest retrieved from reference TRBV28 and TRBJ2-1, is DVKVTQSSRYLVKRTGEKVFLECVQDMDHENMFWYRQDPGLGLRLIYFSYDVKMKEKGDIPEGYSVSREKKERFSLILESASTNQTSMYLCASSFPGGNNEQFFGPGTRLTVL.

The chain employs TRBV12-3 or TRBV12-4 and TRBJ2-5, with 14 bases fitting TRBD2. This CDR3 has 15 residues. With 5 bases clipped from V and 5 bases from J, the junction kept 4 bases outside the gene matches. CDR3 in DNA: TGTGCCAGCAGTCCTGGACTAGCGGGGGGTGAGACCCAGTACTTC. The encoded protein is CASSPGLAGGETQYF.

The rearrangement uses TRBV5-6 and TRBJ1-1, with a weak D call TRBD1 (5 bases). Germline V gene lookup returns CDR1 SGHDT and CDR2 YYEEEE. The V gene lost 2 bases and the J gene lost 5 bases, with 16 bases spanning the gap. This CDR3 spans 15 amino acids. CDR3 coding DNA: TGTGCCAGCAGCTTTGGACGGGGGGGTGAAACTGAAGCTTTCTTT. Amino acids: CASSFGRGGETEAFF.

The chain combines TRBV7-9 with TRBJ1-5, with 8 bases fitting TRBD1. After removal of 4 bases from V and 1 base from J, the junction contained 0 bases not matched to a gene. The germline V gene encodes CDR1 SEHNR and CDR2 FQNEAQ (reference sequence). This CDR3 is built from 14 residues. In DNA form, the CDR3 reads TGTGCCAGCAGCTGGACAGGGAGCAATCAGCCCCAGCATTTT. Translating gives CASSWTGSNQPQHF.

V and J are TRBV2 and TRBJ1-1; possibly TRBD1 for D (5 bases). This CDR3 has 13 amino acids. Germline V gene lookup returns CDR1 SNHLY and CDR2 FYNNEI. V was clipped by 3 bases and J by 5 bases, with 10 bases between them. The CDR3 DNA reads TGTGCCAGCAGTGAGGGGCCTCAGACTGAAGCTTTCTTT. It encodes CASSEGPQTEAFF. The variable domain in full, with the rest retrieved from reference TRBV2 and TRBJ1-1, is EPEVTQTPSHQVTQMGQEVILRCVPISNHLYFYWYRQILGQKVEFLVSFYNNEISEKSEIFDDQFSVERPDGSNFTLKIRSTKLEDSAMYFCASSEGPQTEAFFGQGTRLTVV.